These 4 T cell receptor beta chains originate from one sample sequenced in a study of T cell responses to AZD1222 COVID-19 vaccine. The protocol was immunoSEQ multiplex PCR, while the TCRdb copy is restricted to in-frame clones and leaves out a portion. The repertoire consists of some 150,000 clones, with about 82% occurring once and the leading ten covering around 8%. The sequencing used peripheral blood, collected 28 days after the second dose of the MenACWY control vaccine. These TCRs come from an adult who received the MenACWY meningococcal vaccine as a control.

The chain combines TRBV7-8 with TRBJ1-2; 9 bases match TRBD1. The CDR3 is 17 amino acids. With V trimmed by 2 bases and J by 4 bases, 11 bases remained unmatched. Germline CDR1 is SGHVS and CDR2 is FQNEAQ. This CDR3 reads CASSLRAGQGEGYGYTF. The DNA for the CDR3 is TGTGCCAGCAGCTTAAGGGCGGGACAGGGAGAAGGCTATGGCTACACCTTC.

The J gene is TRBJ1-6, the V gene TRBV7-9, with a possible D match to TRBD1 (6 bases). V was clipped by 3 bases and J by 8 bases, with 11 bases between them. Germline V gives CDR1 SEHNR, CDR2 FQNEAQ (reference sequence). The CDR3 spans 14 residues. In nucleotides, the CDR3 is TGTGCCAGCAGCTTGAGGGGGGAGGATTCACCCCTCCACTTT. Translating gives CASSLRGEDSPLHF.

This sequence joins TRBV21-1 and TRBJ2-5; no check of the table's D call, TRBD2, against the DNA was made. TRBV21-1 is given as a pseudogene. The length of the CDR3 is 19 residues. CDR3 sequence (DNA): TGTGCCAGCAGCAAAGACCCGAACGATACTTTTACCCTACAAGAGACCCAGTACTTC. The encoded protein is CASSKDPNDTFTLQETQYF.

CDR3 region: CSASGTGDVPYV. The CDR3 DNA follows: TGCAGTGCTAGTGGGACAGGAGACGTGCCATACGTC. V is TRBV20-1 and J is TRBJ2-7; TRBD1 matches 8 bases. Germline lookup yields CDR1 DFQATT and CDR2 SNEGSKA (reference sequence). Unmatched junction bases numbered 11, after V lost 3 bases and J lost 13 bases. This CDR3 contains 12 residues.